These 8 T cell receptor beta chains came from one sample sequenced in a study of OX40 agonist ivuxolimab in advanced cancers. Method: immunoSEQ multiplex PCR; TCRdb's copy keeps in-frame clones and lacks some. Of tens of thousands of clones listed, less than 90% are singletons. The sequencing used CD4+ or CD8+ T cells sorted from blood, collected in a trial of the OX40 agonist ivuxolimab. These receptors were taken from an adult with an advanced solid tumor such as melanoma, head and neck, liver or kidney cancer.

V usage is TRBV6-1 and J usage is TRBJ1-2; no definite D call. The CDR3 has 14 residues. CDR1 is MNHNS and CDR2 is SASEGT in the germline V gene. Trimming removed 0 bases at V and 4 bases at J, with 9 bases between. CDR3 amino acids: CASSEALRGYGYTF. The DNA for the CDR3 is TGTGCCAGCAGTGAAGCCCTGAGAGGCTATGGCTACACCTTC.

The chain recombines TRBV27 with TRBJ2-2; TRBD2 matches at 9 bases. The CDR3 length is 14 residues. J lost 6 bases, V lost 3 bases, and 2 bases had no gene match. Germline V gene sequence: CDR1 MNHEY, CDR2 SMNVEV (reference sequence). CDR3 nucleotide sequence: TGTGCCAGCAGTTTGGAGCGGGGGGCCGGGGAGCTGTTTTTT. It yields the protein CASSLERGAGELFF.

The chain couples TRBV7-9 to TRBJ2-3; D is perhaps TRBD1 (6 bases). Per germline, CDR1 SEHNR and CDR2 FQNEAQ (reference sequence). There are 15 residues in the CDR3. V was shortened by 6 bases and J by 2 bases, with 15 bases between the two germline ends. The CDR3 sequence: CASSVAGVATDTQYF. CDR3 DNA sequence: TGTGCCAGCAGTGTAGCAGGGGTTGCCACAGATACGCAGTATTTT.

This chain joins TRBV7-2 and TRBJ2-1; the D gene is possibly TRBD2 (5 bases). Germline V gene sequence: CDR1 SGHTA, CDR2 FQGNSA. V shed 4 bases and J shed 0 bases, with 10 bases lying between them. The CDR3 contains 15 residues. The DNA for the CDR3 is TGTGCCAGCAGCTCCGGACTGCCCTCCTACAATGAGCAGTTCTTC. It encodes CASSSGLPSYNEQFF.

The chain links TRBV11-1 to TRBJ2-7; D is uncertain. This CDR3 comprises 13 residues. CDR1 SGHAT and CDR2 FQDESV come from the germline V gene (reference sequence). The V end was cut by 0 bases, the J end by 1 base, with 4 bases between. CDR3 in amino acids: CASSLAESYEQYF. Written as DNA, the CDR3 is TGTGCCAGCAGCTTAGCAGAATCCTACGAGCAGTACTTC.

V and J are TRBV5-1 and TRBJ2-1, with 12 positions matching TRBD2. Germline assignment: CDR1 SGHRS and CDR2 YFSETQ. The CDR3 contains 15 residues. V dropped 4 bases and J dropped 9; count of bases not matched to a gene: 8. This CDR3 reads CASSRLTSGGTEQFF. CDR3 nucleotides: TGCGCCAGCAGCCGACTTACTAGCGGGGGGACTGAGCAGTTCTTC.

This clone showed up just once. CDR3 in amino acids: CASSPSSLYGYTF. The CDR3 bases are TGTGCCAGCAGCCCCAGTTCGCTCTATGGCTACACCTTC. This chain links TRBV7-9 with TRBJ1-2; D is undetermined. The CDR3 has 13 residues. V shed 5 bases and J shed 4 bases, with 11 bases lying between them. CDR1 and CDR2 from the germline V gene are SEHNR and FQNEAQ (reference sequence).

V usage is TRBV6-5 and J usage is TRBJ2-2; possible D gene TRBD1, 6 bases. V was clipped by 4 bases and J by 4 bases, with 10 bases between them. CDR3 length equals 14 residues. Germline CDR1 is MNHEY and CDR2 is SVGAGI. The CDR3 sequence: CASSLTGTTGELFF. The CDR3 DNA is TGTGCCAGCAGTTTAACAGGGACCACCGGGGAGCTGTTTTTT.